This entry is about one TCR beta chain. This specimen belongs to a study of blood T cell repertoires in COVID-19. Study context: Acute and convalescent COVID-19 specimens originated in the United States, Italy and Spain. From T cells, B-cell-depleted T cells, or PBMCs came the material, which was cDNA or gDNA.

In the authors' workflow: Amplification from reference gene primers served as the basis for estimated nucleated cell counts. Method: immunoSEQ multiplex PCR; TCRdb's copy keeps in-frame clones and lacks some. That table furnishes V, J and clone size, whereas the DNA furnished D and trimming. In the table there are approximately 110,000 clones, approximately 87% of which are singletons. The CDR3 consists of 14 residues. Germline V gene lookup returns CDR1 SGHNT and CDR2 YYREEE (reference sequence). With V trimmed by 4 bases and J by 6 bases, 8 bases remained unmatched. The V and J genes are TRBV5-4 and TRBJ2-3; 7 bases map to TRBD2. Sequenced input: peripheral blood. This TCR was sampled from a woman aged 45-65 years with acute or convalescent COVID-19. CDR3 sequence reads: CASSHPNSGDTQYF. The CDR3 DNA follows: TGTGCCAGCAGCCACCCAAATAGCGGGGATACGCAGTATTTT.